The source of this T cell receptor beta chain is a study of OX40 agonist ivuxolimab in advanced cancers. Study in general: Every 2 weeks, patients received ivuxolimab intravenously, dosed at 0.01 to 10 mg/kg.

Data came from immunoSEQ multiplex PCR; TCRdb stores just in-frame clones and leaves some out. This table has about 150,000 clones, 90% to 95% appearing once. Drawing of blood for sampling happened at baseline, at cycle 4 day 1, and at cycle 7 day 1. The source is an adult with an advanced solid tumor such as melanoma, head and neck, liver or kidney cancer. The sample in question was CD4+ or CD8+ T cells sorted from blood, obtained in a trial of the OX40 agonist ivuxolimab.

CDR3 nucleotides: TGCGCCAGCAGCTTGACAGGGCCGGAGACGAATGAGCAGTTCTTC. Translation: CASSLTGPETNEQFF. The chain is built from TRBV5-1 and TRBJ2-1; tentatively, D is TRBD1 (6 bases). CDR3 length equals 15 residues. CDR1 is SGHRS, CDR2 YFSETQ, per germline. V dropped 1 base and J dropped 7 bases, with 15 bases sitting between them.